This T cell receptor (beta chain) came from a study of cytomegalovirus exposure and HLA in healthy donors. PCR primers comprised 60 Vbeta and 13 Jbeta primers. The method was immunoSEQ multiplex PCR; TCRdb's version includes in-frame clones alone and lacks a portion of them. The table has around 140,000 clones, around 78% seen once; the top ten hold 1.8%. The CDR3 is 10 residues long. CDR1 is SQVTM, CDR2 ANQGSEA, per germline. Trimming pared 6 bases from V and 12 bases from J, leaving 12 bases between. Study findings and constraints: Later analysis identified several of the most significant clusters that appeared linked to common viral pathogens. Earlier analysis yielded a pattern in which most TCR beta V segments were productive about 90% or about 30% of the time. TCR beta V- and J-gene trimming was later associated with a missense DCLRE1C variant. Overall, approximately 150 TCR beta chains were annotated as cytomegalovirus-associated.

Worth noting for this clone: Its antigen is unidentified.

The rearrangement joins TRBV29-1 to TRBJ2-1; possibly TRBD2 for D (6 bases). Sequencing used PBMCs. This clonotype was sampled from a female donor in good health and CMV-seropositive. The CDR3 DNA reads as TGCAGCGTGGCCCGCGGGGCGCAGTTCTTC. The encoded protein is CSVARGAQFF.